The 18 T cell receptor beta chains given below trace back to one sample, sequenced in a study of Ad26.COV2.S vaccination and SARS-CoV-2 variants. The treatment was: about 20 received Ad26.COV2.S at low or high dose, single or two shots; several received placebo; per-sample allocation not given. Sampling was performed 63 days after the first vaccine or placebo injection. TCRdb's table, derived via immunoSEQ multiplex PCR, lists solely in-frame clones and lacks some. The profile shows about 410,000 clones, around 92% of them singletons. Source: peripheral blood, taken in a trial of Ad26.COV2.S vaccine versus placebo. Receptor source: a person aged 18 to 59 who received the Ad26.COV2.S COVID-19 vaccine or a placebo.

The chain recombines TRBV10-2 with TRBJ1-1; D gene ambiguous. Trimming pared 4 bases from V and 4 bases from J, leaving 4 bases between. The germline V gene has CDR1 WSHSY and CDR2 SAAADI. The CDR3 length is 11 residues. The CDR3 spells CASSGGTEAFF. The CDR3 nucleotides are TGCGCCAGCAGTGGGGGCACTGAAGCTTTCTTT.

The CDR3 sequence is CASSLQSDGYGYTF. In DNA, the CDR3 is TGTGCCAGCAGCCTACAATCAGACGGGTATGGCTACACCTTC. This chain connects TRBV5-6 to TRBJ1-2; unclear D gene. CDR3 length equals 14 residues. V lost 4 bases and J 5 bases, leaving 15 bases between the germline ends. In germline, CDR1 is SGHDT, CDR2 YYEEEE.

The chain carries TRBV6-5 and TRBJ2-7; D possibly corresponds to TRBD1 (6 bases). The germline V and J ends were trimmed by 5 bases and 3 bases, with 14 bases remaining between them. Germline values: CDR1 MNHEY, CDR2 SVGAGI. The CDR3 sequence is 14 residues long. The CDR3 DNA is TGTGCCAGCAGTACGACTACAGGGTTCTACGAGCAGTACTTC. Its protein product is CASSTTTGFYEQYF.

This chain connects TRBV5-1 to TRBJ2-1; 11 positions agree with TRBD2. The CDR3 spans 13 residues. The V and J ends lost 4 bases and 8 bases, in that order; junction bases with no gene match: 2. Germline V lookup: CDR1 SGHRS, CDR2 YFSETQ. The CDR3 is CASSKTSGDEQFF. The CDR3 DNA follows: TGCGCCAGCAGCAAGACTAGCGGGGATGAGCAGTTCTTC. Complete variable domain (other parts from reference TRBV5-1 and TRBJ2-1): KAGVTQTPRYLIKTRGQQVTLSCSPISGHRSVSWYQQTPGQGLQFLFEYFSETQRNKGNFPGRFSGRQFSNSRSEMNVSTLELGDSALYLCASSKTSGDEQFFGPGTRLTVL.

This chain joins TRBV10-1 and TRBJ2-3; 10 bases fit TRBD2. Germline CDR1 and CDR2: WNHNN and SYGVQD (reference sequence). The CDR3 runs to 15 residues. V dropped 1 base and J dropped 4; count of bases not matched to a gene: 2. CDR3 loop: CASSELAGGPDTQYF. The CDR3 DNA reads TGCGCCAGCAGTGAGTTAGCGGGGGGCCCAGATACGCAGTATTTT.

The rearrangement uses TRBV19 and TRBJ2-1; 7 nucleotides match TRBD1. The CDR3 extends over 14 amino acids. Germline V CDR1 and CDR2: LNHDA, SQIVND (reference sequence). Trimming took 5 bases from V and 6 from J; bases not matched to a gene: 7. CDR3 nucleotide sequence: TGTGCCAGTAGTCTCAACGGACAGGTCAATGAGCAGTTCTTC. Residues: CASSLNGQVNEQFF.

This chain uses TRBV4-1 with TRBJ2-1; perhaps TRBD1 as D (5 bases). CDR3 length equals 13 residues. V dropped 3 bases and J dropped 4 bases, with 7 bases sitting between them. Germline V gene data show CDR1 as MGHRA and CDR2 as YSYEKL. CDR3 amino acids: CASSQRQYNEQFF. The CDR3 nucleotides are TGCGCCAGCAGCCAGCGACAGTACAATGAGCAGTTCTTC.

The rearrangement links TRBV5-6 to TRBJ2-3; TRBD2 aligns across 8 bases. Germline trimming cut 0 bases from V and 2 bases from J; bases unmatched to any gene: 5. The V gene's germline CDR1 is SGHDT and CDR2 YYEEEE. CDR3 size: 16 residues. This chain's CDR3 is CASSLVRGGPTDTQYF. The CDR3 DNA is TGTGCCAGCAGCTTGGTCCGGGGGGGCCCCACAGATACGCAGTATTTT.

The CDR3 sequence is CASSFAGGETQYF. The CDR3 DNA reads TGTGCCAGCAGCTTCGCTGGGGGGGAGACCCAGTACTTC. The chain recombines TRBV5-6 with TRBJ2-5, with a tentative D call TRBD2 (6 bases). V lost 2 bases and J 5 bases, leaving 10 bases between the germline ends. The CDR3 spans 13 residues. Germline V gene sequence: CDR1 SGHDT, CDR2 YYEEEE.

This chain joins TRBV5-6 and TRBJ2-1, with 7 bases identical to TRBD1. From germline, CDR1 is SGHDT and CDR2 YYEEEE. This CDR3 has 11 residues. V lost 1 base to trimming and J lost 14 bases; unmatched junction nucleotides: 3. In DNA form, the CDR3 reads TGTGCCAGCAGCTTGCAGGGGGTTGAGTTCTTC. Translation gives CASSLQGVEFF.

CDR3 in amino acids: CASSGRGGAGGYTF. DNA of the CDR3: TGTGCCAGCAGTGGAAGAGGGGGTGCAGGCGGCTACACCTTC. V and J are TRBV2 and TRBJ1-2; weak D call: TRBD1 (6 bases). V gave up 4 bases and J gave up 8 bases, with 17 bases separating them. CDR1 is SNHLY and CDR2 is FYNNEI in the germline V gene. CDR3 size: 14 residues.

The chain links TRBV9 to TRBJ1-2; D possibly corresponds to TRBD1 (5 bases). The V gene lost 3 bases and the J gene lost 1 base, with 16 bases spanning the gap. CDR1 is SGDLS and CDR2 is YYNGEE in the germline V gene. The CDR3 is 16 amino acids. CDR3 sequence (DNA): TGTGCCAGCAGCGAAAGACCAGGGTTCTTTAACTATGGCTACACCTTC. Encoded protein: CASSERPGFFNYGYTF.

This rearrangement joins TRBV5-1 to TRBJ1-4; D remains unclear. The CDR3 is made up of 13 amino acids. Germline values: CDR1 SGHRS, CDR2 YFSETQ. V gave up 2 bases and J gave up 8 bases, with 10 bases separating them. CDR3 protein: CASSFGVREKLFF. CDR3 bases: TGCGCCAGCAGCTTCGGGGTTCGAGAAAAACTGTTTTTT.

The gene calls are TRBV15 and TRBJ1-1; D gene ambiguous. Trimming shortened V by 3 bases and J by 0 bases, and 11 bases separated the two germline ends. The CDR3 consists of 15 residues. The germline CDR1 and CDR2 sequences are LNHNV and YYDKDF (reference sequence). The CDR3 here is CATSRSLLMNTEAFF. The DNA of the CDR3 is TGTGCCACCAGCAGGTCACTATTAATGAACACTGAAGCTTTCTTT.

V gene TRBV6-4 combines with J gene TRBJ2-1; the match to TRBD1 covers 7 bases. CDR1 and CDR2 from the germline V gene are MRHNA and SNTAGT. There are 16 residues in the CDR3. The V and J ends lost 4 bases and 4 bases, in that order; junction bases with no gene match: 10. CDR3 amino acids: CASSATDREPYNEQFF. DNA for the CDR3: TGTGCCAGCAGTGCTACCGACAGGGAGCCTTACAATGAGCAGTTCTTC.

This chain's CDR3 is CAWSVPTGLAGTDTQYF. The CDR3 DNA reads as TGTGCCTGGAGTGTCCCGACGGGACTAGCGGGCACAGATACGCAGTATTTT. V usage is TRBV30 and J usage is TRBJ2-3; 11 bases are a match to TRBD2. This CDR3 is 17 amino acids long. Germline CDR1 is GTSNPN and CDR2 is SVGIG (reference sequence). Trimming cost V 0 bases and J 1 base; bases outside gene matches: 6.

This rearrangement joins TRBV30 to TRBJ2-2; D could derive from TRBD1 or TRBD2 (5 bases each). The CDR3 is 15 residues long. Trimming stripped 5 bases from V and 2 bases from J, with 15 bases between. Germline V gene data show CDR1 as GTSNPN and CDR2 as SVGIG (reference sequence). The CDR3: CAWAIGTGNTGELFF. The DNA of the CDR3 is TGTGCCTGGGCCATAGGGACGGGTAACACCGGGGAGCTGTTTTTT.

V and J are TRBV12-3 or TRBV12-4 and TRBJ1-6; D is uncertain. Trimming removed 6 bases from V and 6 bases from J, with 9 bases in between. The CDR3 extends over 13 amino acids. The CDR3, as DNA: TGTGCCAGCAGCTCAAGCTTTAATTCACCCCTCCACTTT. Amino acid sequence: CASSSSFNSPLHF.